The source of this TCR beta chain is a study of molecular identifiers for immune sequencing clone quantification. This clonotype was observed many times. TCRdb ran MiXCR on the PCR reads and lists one entry per CDR3 protein. The data show about 640,000 distinct CDR3 sequences, 15% to 20% seen once. V shed 4 bases and J shed 3 bases, with 13 bases lying between them. The V gene's germline CDR1 is MNHEY and CDR2 SMNVEV (reference sequence). The CDR3 spans 14 residues. The sequenced sample consisted of naive CD8+ T cells from blood, with Jurkat cell RNA spiked in. This sample's subset: FACS-sorted CD8+CD4-CCR7+CD45RA+ naive T cells. The receptor's source is a human donor in good health. Some libraries in this study had Jurkat cell RNA spiked in. V and J are TRBV27 and TRBJ2-7, with a tentative D call TRBD1 (8 bases). DNA of the CDR3: TGTGCCAGCAGTTCACAGGGGGGGGGCTACGAGCAGTACTTC. It encodes CASSSQGGGYEQYF.